The sequence of this TCR beta chain was determined in a study of cytomegalovirus exposure and HLA in healthy donors. Findings and limits, study-wide: In a later analysis, TCR association rates varied by HLA locus: DRB1 most, HLA-C fewest.

The table lists this clone with a few counts. Antigen unknown. This same CDR3 is encoded by further DNA sequences in the sample. The PCR used 60 Vbeta and 13 Jbeta primers. Assay used: immunoSEQ multiplex PCR; TCRdb lists only in-frame clones, some missing. The data hold roughly 130,000 clones, with around 74% observed a single time. In germline, CDR1 is LNHDA, CDR2 SQIVND (reference sequence). This CDR3 is built from 17 residues. The germline V and J ends were trimmed by 5 bases and 5 bases, with 24 bases remaining between them. This clonotype originated in a woman in her 50s in good health and CMV-seropositive. The chain joins TRBV19 to TRBJ2-5; D might be TRBD2 (6 bases). Material: PBMCs. CDR3 sequence (DNA): TGTGCCAGTAGTCCCTCCTCCGGGACTGCCGTCGGGGAGACCCAGTACTTC. Amino acid sequence: CASSPSSGTAVGETQYF.